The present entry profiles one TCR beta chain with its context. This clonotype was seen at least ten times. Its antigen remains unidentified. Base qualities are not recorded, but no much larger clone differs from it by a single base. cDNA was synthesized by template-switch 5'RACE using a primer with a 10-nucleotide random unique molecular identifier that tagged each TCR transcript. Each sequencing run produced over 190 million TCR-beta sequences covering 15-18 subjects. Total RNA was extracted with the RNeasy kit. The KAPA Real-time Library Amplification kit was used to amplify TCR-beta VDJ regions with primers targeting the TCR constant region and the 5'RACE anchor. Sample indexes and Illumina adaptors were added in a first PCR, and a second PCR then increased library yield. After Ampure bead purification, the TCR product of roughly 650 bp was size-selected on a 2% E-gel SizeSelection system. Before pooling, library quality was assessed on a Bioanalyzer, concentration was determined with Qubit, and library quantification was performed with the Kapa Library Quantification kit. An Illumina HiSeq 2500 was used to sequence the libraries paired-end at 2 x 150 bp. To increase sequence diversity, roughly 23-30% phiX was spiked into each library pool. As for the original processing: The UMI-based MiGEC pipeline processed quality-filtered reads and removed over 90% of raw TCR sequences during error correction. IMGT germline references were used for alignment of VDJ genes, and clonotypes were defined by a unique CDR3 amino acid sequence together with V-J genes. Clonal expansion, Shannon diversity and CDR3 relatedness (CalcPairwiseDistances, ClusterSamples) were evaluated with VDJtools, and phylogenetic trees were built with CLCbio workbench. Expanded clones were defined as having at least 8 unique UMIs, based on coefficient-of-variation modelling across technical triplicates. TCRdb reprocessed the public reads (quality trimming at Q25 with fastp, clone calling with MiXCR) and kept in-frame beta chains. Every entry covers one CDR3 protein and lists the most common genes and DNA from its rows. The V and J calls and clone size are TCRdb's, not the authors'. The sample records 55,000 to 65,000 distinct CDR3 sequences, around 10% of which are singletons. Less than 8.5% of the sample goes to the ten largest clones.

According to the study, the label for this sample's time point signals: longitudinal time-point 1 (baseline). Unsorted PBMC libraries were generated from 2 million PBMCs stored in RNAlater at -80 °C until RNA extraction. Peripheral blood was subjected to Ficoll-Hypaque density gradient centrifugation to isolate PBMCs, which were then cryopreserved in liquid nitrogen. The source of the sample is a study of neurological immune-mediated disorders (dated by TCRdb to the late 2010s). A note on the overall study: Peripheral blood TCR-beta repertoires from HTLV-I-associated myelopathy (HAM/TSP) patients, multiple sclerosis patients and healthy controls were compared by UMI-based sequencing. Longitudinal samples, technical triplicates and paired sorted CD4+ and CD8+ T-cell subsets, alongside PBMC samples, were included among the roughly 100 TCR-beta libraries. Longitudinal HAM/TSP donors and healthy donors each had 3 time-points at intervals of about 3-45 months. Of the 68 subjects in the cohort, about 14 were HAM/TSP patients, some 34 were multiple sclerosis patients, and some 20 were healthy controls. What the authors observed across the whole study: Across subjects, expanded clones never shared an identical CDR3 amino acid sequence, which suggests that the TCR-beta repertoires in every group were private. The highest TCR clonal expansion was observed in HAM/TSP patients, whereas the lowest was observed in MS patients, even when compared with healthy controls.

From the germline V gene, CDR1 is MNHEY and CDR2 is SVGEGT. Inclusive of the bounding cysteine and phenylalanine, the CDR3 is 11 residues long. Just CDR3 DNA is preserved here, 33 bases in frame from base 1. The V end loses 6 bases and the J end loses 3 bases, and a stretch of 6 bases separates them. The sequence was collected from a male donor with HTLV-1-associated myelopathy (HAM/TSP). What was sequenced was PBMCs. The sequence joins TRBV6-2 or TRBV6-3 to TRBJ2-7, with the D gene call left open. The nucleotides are TGTGCCAGCAGGGGTATCTACGAGCAGTACTTC. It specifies CASRGIYEQYF.